The 13 T cell receptor beta chains listed next were all sequenced from one sample in a study of shared clonotypes between healthy human individuals. The method was immunoSEQ multiplex PCR; TCRdb's version includes in-frame clones alone and lacks a portion of them. Here the sample spans around 690,000 clones, about 90% being singletons. The sequenced material came from memory CD8+ T cells from PBMCs. Sample subset: CD45RO+ cells pooled with CCR7-negative TemRA cells. The receptors come from a man younger than 35 in good health. Some clones in this sample may be carry-over from other donors' samples.

The chain recombines TRBV5-5 with TRBJ2-7, with 12 bases lining up with TRBD2. CDR3 length: 15 residues. The germline V gene encodes CDR1 SGHKS and CDR2 YYEKEE (reference sequence). J was trimmed by 3 bases and V by 5 bases; bases with no gene match: 6. The CDR3 region has the DNA TGTGCCAGCAGACCGACTAGCGGGAGTCACTACGAGCAGTACTTC. Translation gives CASRPTSGSHYEQYF.

The genes are TRBV2 and TRBJ2-3, with D perhaps TRBD1 or TRBD2 (5 bases each). With 1 base removed from V and 0 bases from J, the gap between germline ends came to 17 bases. The CDR3 sequence is 18 residues long. CDR1 is SNHLY, CDR2 FYNNEI, per germline. The DNA of the CDR3 is TGTGCCAGCAGTGAAGGAAGTAGGGACGGCATTAGCACAGATACGCAGTATTTT. Its protein is CASSEGSRDGISTDTQYF.

This sequence joins TRBV7-9 and TRBJ2-3, with 12 bases identical to TRBD1. The V gene end was trimmed by 5 bases and the J gene end by 4 bases; junction bases not matched to a gene: 7. The CDR3 loop spans 16 amino acids. Germline V gives CDR1 SEHNR, CDR2 FQNEAQ (reference sequence). CDR3 in DNA: TGTGCCAGCAGCCCAGGGACAGGGGGCGCAGCAGATACGCAGTATTTT. Translated, it gives CASSPGTGGAADTQYF.

The rearrangement uses TRBV19 and TRBJ2-7; D possibly corresponds to TRBD1 (6 bases). CDR1 and CDR2 from the germline V gene are LNHDA and SQIVND (reference sequence). V was cut by 6 bases and J by 2 bases, with 23 bases left in between. The CDR3 has 17 residues. This chain's CDR3 is CASSGITQGKGAYEQYF. CDR3 nucleotide sequence: TGTGCCAGTAGCGGAATCACTCAGGGGAAAGGGGCCTACGAGCAGTACTTC.

The chain has TRBV28 and TRBJ1-5; D gene uncertain. The CDR3 totals 15 residues. Germline-derived CDR1 and CDR2 are MDHEN and SYDVKM. Trimming stripped 3 bases from V and 4 bases from J, with 13 bases between. Here the CDR3 reads CASSFFSAGNQPQHF. In nucleotides, the CDR3 is TGTGCCAGCAGTTTTTTTAGTGCGGGAAATCAGCCCCAGCATTTT.

The rearrangement uses TRBV9 and TRBJ2-6; the D is unclear. Trimming shortened V by 0 bases and J by 4 bases, and 17 bases separated the two germline ends. Germline V lookup: CDR1 SGDLS, CDR2 YYNGEE. The CDR3 is made up of 18 amino acids. The CDR3 spells CASSVEDGPPGGANVLTF. For the CDR3, the DNA is TGTGCCAGCAGCGTAGAGGACGGGCCGCCCGGAGGGGCCAACGTCCTGACTTTC.

This clone has just a few counts. The chain employs TRBV9 and TRBJ2-5; 10 nucleotides line up with TRBD1. Germline CDR1 reads SGDLS; CDR2 reads YYNGEE. J was trimmed by 4 bases and V by 3 bases; bases with no gene match: 6. The CDR3 is 15 amino acids. CDR3 residues: CASSGRDRGSETQYF. CDR3 DNA sequence: TGTGCCAGCAGCGGCCGGGACAGGGGCTCAGAGACCCAGTACTTC.

Worth noting for this clone: This may arise from a read error, as a much more abundant clone is one base away. Other DNA sequences in this sample translate to the same CDR3. The chain is built from TRBV27 and TRBJ1-1, with TRBD1 matching 9 bases. In germline, CDR1 is MNHEY, CDR2 SMNVEV (reference sequence). The CDR3 spans 13 residues. Trimming took 6 bases from V and 1 from J; bases not matched to a gene: 0. The CDR3, as DNA: TGTGCCAGCAGGGACAGGGGGAACACTGAAGCTTTCTTT. This translates into CASRDRGNTEAFF.

The rearrangement links TRBV27 to TRBJ2-7; 10 positions agree with TRBD1. The CDR3 extends over 15 amino acids. CDR1 is MNHEY, CDR2 SMNVEV, per germline (reference sequence). V was clipped by 5 bases and J by 2 bases; unmatched bases: 6. The CDR3 region is CASSHRDRGTYEQYF. In DNA form, the CDR3 reads TGTGCCAGCAGTCACCGGGACAGGGGAACCTACGAGCAGTACTTC.

This rearrangement joins TRBV13 to TRBJ2-1, with no clear D. Per the germline V gene, CDR1 is PRHDT and CDR2 is FYEKMQ (reference sequence). V lost 2 bases and J lost 7, with 21 bases in between. CDR3 size: 17 residues. In DNA, the CDR3 is TGTGCCAGCAGCTTATTGGGCCGAACGGCCGCAACAAATGAGCAGTTCTTC. Amino acids: CASSLLGRTAATNEQFF.

The rearrangement links TRBV28 to TRBJ1-2; tentative D call: TRBD1 (6 bases). V dropped 11 bases and J dropped 0 bases, with 22 bases sitting between them. This CDR3 region has 16 residues. Germline CDR1 MDHEN, CDR2 SYDVKM. The CDR3: CAGTSLHREANYGYTF. The DNA for the CDR3 is TGTGCCGGGACCTCACTCCACAGGGAAGCTAACTATGGCTACACCTTC.

The chain uses TRBV6-5 and TRBJ1-1, with 7 bases matching TRBD1. In germline, CDR1 is MNHEY, CDR2 SVGAGI. V lost 4 bases and J lost 0; bases outside the gene matches: 5. The CDR3 spans 15 residues. The CDR3 sequence: CASSFRTGMNTEAFF. The CDR3 DNA reads as TGTGCCAGCAGTTTCAGGACAGGCATGAACACTGAAGCTTTCTTT.

The rearrangement uses TRBV7-9 and TRBJ2-7; 9 bases match TRBD2. The CDR3 has 15 residues. V lost 5 bases and J lost 3; bases outside the gene matches: 8. The germline V gene encodes CDR1 SEHNR and CDR2 FQNEAQ (reference sequence). The CDR3 protein is CASSPGVSGSYEQYF. CDR3 DNA sequence: TGTGCCAGCAGCCCCGGAGTTAGCGGGAGCTACGAGCAGTACTTC.